What follows is one TCR beta chain and its context. Trimming left V 10 bases short and J 7 bases short, with 14 bases between. Germline CDR1 reads ENHRY; CDR2 reads SYGVKD. The CDR3 consists of 12 residues. This sample was included in a study of cytomegalovirus exposure and HLA in healthy donors. TCRdb keeps only in-frame clones here, not all; method: immunoSEQ multiplex PCR. The sample lists some 50,000 clones, nearly 95% seen once, with about 7.8% in the top ten. This clonotype was obtained from a woman aged 18-29 years in good health and CMV-seropositive. Input material: PBMCs. This chain connects TRBV10-3 to TRBJ1-3; D perhaps matches TRBD1 (6 bases). CDR3 in amino acids: CATRGVRNTIYF. CDR3 in DNA: TGTGCCACCAGGGGAGTTCGGAACACCATATATTTT.